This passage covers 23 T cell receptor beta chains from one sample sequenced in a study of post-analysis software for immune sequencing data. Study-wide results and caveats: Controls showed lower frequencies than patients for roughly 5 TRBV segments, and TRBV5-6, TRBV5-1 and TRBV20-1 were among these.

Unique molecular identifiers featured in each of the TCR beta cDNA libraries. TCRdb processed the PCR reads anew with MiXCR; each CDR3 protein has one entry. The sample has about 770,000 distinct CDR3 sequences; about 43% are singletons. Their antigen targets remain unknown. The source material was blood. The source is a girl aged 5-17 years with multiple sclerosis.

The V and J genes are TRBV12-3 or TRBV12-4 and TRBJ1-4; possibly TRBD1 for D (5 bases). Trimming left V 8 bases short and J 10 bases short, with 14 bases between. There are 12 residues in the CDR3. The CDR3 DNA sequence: TGTGCCAGCTGCAAAGGGGAGCTAAAACTGTTTTTT. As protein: CASCKGELKLFF.

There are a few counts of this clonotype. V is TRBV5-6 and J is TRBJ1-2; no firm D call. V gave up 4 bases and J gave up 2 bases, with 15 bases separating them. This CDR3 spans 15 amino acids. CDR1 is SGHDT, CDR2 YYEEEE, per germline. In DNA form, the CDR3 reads TGTGCCAGCAGCCCCTACAAGCTTCTGAACTATGGCTACACCTTC. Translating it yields CASSPYKLLNYGYTF.

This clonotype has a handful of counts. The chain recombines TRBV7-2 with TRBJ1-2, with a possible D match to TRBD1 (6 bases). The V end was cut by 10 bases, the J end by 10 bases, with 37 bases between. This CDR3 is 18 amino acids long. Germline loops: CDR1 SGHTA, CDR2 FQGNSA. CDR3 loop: CAIPLLQGRSLGGGDYTF. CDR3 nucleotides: TGTGCCATCCCACTTCTACAGGGAAGGTCCTTGGGGGGTGGTGACTACACCTTC.

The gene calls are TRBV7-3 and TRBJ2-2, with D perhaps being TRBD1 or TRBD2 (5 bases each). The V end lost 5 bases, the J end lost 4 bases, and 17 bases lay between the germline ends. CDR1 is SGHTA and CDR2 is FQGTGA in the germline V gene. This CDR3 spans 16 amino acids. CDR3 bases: TGTGCCAGCAGCACGCAGGGAGTGGTGGGCACCGGGGAGCTGTTTTTT. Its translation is CASSTQGVVGTGELFF.

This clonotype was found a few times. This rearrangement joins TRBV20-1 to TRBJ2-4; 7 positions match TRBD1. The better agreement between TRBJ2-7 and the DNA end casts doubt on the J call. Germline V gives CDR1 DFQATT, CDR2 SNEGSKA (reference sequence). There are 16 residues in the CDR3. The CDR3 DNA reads TGCAGTGCTAGGGATCCAACTCCGGGACAGATATACGAGCAGTACTTC. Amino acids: CSARDPTPGQIYEQYF.

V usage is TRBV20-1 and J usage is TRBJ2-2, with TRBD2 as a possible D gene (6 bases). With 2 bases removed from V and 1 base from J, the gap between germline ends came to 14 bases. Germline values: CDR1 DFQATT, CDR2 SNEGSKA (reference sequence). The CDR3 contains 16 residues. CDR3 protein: CSARRVGLLNTGELFF. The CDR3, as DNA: TGCAGTGCTAGAAGGGTGGGACTGTTGAACACCGGGGAGCTGTTTTTT.

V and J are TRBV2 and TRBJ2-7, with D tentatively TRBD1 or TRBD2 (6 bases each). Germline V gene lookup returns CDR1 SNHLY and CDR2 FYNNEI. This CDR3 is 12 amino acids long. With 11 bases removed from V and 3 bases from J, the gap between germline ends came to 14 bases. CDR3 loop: CAVEGVGYEQYF. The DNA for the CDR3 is TGTGCCGTGGAGGGGGTCGGCTACGAGCAGTACTTC.

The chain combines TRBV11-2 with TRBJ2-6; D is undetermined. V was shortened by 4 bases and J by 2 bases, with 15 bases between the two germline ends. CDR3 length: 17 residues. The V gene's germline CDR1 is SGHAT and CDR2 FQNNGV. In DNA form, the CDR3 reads TGTGCCAGCAGCTCCGTCTCGAGGCTAGCTGGGGCCAACGTCCTGACTTTC. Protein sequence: CASSSVSRLAGANVLTF.

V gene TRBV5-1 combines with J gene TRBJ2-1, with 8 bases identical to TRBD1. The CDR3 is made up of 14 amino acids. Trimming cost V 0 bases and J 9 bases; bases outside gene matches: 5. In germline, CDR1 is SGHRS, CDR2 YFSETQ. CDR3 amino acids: CASSLASGGGEQFF. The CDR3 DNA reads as TGCGCCAGCAGCTTGGCCTCAGGGGGCGGTGAGCAGTTCTTC.

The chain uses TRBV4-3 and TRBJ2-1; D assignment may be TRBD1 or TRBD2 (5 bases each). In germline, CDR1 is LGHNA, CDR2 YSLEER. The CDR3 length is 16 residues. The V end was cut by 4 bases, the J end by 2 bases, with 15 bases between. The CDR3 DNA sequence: TGCGCCAGCAGCCCTGCGGGCAGGGACCCCTACAATGAGCAGTTCTTC. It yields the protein CASSPAGRDPYNEQFF.

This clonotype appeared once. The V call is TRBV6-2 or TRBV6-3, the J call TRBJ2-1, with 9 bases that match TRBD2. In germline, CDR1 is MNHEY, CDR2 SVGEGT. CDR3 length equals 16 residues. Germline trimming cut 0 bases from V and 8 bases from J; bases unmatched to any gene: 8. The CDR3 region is CASSYSPSGKGDEQFF. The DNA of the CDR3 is TGTGCCAGCAGTTACTCCCCTAGCGGGAAGGGGGATGAGCAGTTCTTC.

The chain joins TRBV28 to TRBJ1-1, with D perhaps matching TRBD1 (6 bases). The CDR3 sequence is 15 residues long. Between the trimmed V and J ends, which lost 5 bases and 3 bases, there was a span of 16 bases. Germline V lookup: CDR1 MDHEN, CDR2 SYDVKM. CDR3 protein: CASSSKGDTHTEAFF. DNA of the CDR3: TGTGCCAGCAGTAGCAAAGGGGACACTCACACTGAAGCTTTCTTT.

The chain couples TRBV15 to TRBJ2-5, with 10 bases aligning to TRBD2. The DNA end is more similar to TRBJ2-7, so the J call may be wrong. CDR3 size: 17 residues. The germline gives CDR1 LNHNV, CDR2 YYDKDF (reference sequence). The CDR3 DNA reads TGTGCCACCAGCAGAGATAAGACTAGCGGGTGGTTCTACGAGCAGTACTTC. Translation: CATSRDKTSGWFYEQYF.

The DNA for the CDR3 is TGTGCCAGCAGCCTGCTTGGAGCGGGAGGGCCGGAGACCCAGTACTTC. It specifies CASSLLGAGGPETQYF. This chain links TRBV7-9 with TRBJ2-5; 10 positions match TRBD2. With 5 bases clipped from V and 5 bases from J, the junction kept 11 bases outside the gene matches. Germline-derived CDR1 and CDR2 are SEHNR and FQNEAQ (reference sequence). The CDR3 runs 16 residues.

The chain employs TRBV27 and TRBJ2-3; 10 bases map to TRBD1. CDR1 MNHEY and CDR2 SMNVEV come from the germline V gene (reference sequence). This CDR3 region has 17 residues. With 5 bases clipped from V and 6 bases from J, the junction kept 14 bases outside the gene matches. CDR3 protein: CASSGSGTGVSVDTQYF. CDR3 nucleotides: TGTGCCAGCAGTGGATCCGGGACAGGGGTTTCGGTCGATACGCAGTATTTT.

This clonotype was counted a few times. CDR3 DNA sequence: TGTGCCAGCACCCCCGGACAGGGTTGGACCCAGTACTTC. Translation gives CASTPGQGWTQYF. The chain employs TRBV7-2 and TRBJ2-5; 8 bases map to TRBD1. V was clipped by 7 bases and J by 7 bases; unmatched bases: 8. Germline V gives CDR1 SGHTA, CDR2 FQGNSA. The CDR3 runs 13 residues.

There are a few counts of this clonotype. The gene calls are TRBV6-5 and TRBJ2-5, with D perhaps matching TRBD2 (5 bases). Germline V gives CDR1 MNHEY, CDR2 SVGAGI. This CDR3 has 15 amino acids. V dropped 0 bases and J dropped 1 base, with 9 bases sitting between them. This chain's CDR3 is CASSYSDSFQETQYF. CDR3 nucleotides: TGTGCCAGCAGTTACTCGGACTCGTTCCAAGAGACCCAGTACTTC.

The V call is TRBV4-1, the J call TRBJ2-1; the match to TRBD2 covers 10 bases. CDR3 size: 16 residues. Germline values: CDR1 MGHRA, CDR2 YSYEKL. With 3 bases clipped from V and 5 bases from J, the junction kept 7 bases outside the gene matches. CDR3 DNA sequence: TGCGCCAGCAGCCATCACGGACTAGCGGAAGACAATGAGCAGTTCTTC. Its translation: CASSHHGLAEDNEQFF.

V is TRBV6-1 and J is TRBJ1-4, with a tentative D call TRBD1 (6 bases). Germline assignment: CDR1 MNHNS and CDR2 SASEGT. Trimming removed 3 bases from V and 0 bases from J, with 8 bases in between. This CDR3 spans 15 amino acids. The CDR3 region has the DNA TGTGCCAGCAGTGAGTGGACAGCAACTAATGAAAAACTGTTTTTT. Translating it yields CASSEWTATNEKLFF.

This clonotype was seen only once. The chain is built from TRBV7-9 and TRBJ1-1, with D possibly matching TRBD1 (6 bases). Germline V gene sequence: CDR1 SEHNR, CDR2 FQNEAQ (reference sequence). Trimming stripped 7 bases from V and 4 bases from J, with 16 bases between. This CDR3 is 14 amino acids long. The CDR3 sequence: CASIQDRAITEAFF. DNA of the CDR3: TGTGCCAGCATCCAGGACAGAGCCATCACTGAAGCTTTCTTT.

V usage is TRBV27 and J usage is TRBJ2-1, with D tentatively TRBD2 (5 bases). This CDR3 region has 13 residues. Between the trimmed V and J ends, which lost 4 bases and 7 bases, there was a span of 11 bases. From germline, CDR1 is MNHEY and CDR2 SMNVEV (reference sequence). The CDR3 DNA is TGTGCCAGCAGTTCCCTAGCATGGAATGAGCAGTTCTTC. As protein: CASSSLAWNEQFF.

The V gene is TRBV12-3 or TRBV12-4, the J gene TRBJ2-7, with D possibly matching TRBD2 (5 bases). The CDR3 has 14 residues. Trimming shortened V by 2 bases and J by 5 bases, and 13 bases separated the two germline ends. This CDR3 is CASSLLGFGDEQYF. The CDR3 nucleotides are TGTGCCAGCAGTTTACTCGGGTTCGGGGACGAGCAGTACTTC.

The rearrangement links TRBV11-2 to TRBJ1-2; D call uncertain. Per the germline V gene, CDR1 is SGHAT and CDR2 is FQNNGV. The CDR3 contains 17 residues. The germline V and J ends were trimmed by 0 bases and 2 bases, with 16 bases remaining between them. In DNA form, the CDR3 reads TGTGCCAGCAGCTTAGAACGGCACAGCGAATCAAACTATGGCTACACCTTC. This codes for CASSLERHSESNYGYTF.